This paragraph reports one T cell receptor (beta chain). No antigen is known for it. The germline CDR1 and CDR2 sequences are SGHVS and FQNEAQ. The V gene lost 11 bases and the J gene lost 0 bases, with 17 bases spanning the gap. The CDR3 loop spans 14 amino acids. They ran version v3.0 of the immunoSEQ assay at survey level. The data were produced by immunoSEQ multiplex PCR, yet TCRdb's version contains in-frame clones alone and is incomplete. The table includes 15,000 to 20,000 clones, around nine tenths detected once. The sample is drawn from a study of long-term antiretroviral therapy in people with HIV. Overall study: Earliest sampling preceded the 2015 immediate-ART recommendation by about a decade.

Findings of the study overall: Across all time points, the repertoire was dominated by clones that expanded before ART.

This sequence was found in a man in his sixties with HIV. The chain carries TRBV7-8 and TRBJ2-7; TRBD2 might be the D (6 bases). The sequencing used unsorted PBMCs, collected 0.3 years after starting antiretroviral therapy. CDR3 protein: CAHPKGLISYEQYF. The CDR3 DNA sequence: TGTGCCCATCCGAAGGGACTTATCTCCTACGAGCAGTACTTC.